There are a few counts of the clone carrying this TCR beta chain. Its antigen remains unidentified. The sample belongs to a study of blood T cells in healthy people across ages. About the study: With template switching, about one barcoded beta molecule was captured per two T cells. General study results and limits: Both naive CD4+ cell counts and diversity were greater in long-lived donors than in aged donors.

Each donor gave 9.5 to 10 milliliters of peripheral blood. Per sample, a minimum of 6 million PBMCs were isolated. With a J-beta primer mix and a sample-barcoded 5' primer, a second PCR ran about 7 to 12 cycles. TCRdb passed the 5' RACE reads through MiXCR, listing each CDR3 protein once. The data contain roughly 1.9 million distinct CDR3 sequences, about two fifths of them singletons. This TCR derives from a human donor in good health. Sequenced: blood.

The DNA for the CDR3 is TGTGCCAGCAGCCAAGATCCAGGGATGAATTCACCCCTCCACTTT. Its protein is CASSQDPGMNSPLHF. The gene calls are TRBV14 and TRBJ1-6, with a weak D call TRBD1 (5 bases). CDR1 is SGHDN and CDR2 is FVKESK in the germline V gene. Trimming cost V 0 bases and J 7 bases, with 10 bases left between them. The CDR3 runs 15 residues.